The sequence of this T cell receptor (beta chain) was determined in a study of blood T cell repertoires in COVID-19. For the study at large: COVID-19 samples collected from the United States, Italy and Spain covered acute and convalescent phases. PBMCs, B-cell-depleted T cells, or T cells were the source of the cDNA or gDNA that made up the material.

Assay: immunoSEQ multiplex PCR; the TCRdb copy retains only in-frame clones and omits some. Among about 200,000 clones listed, roughly four fifths were seen once. Sample: peripheral blood. The TCR was taken from a human donor with acute or convalescent COVID-19. The donor label of this sample is uncertain.

CDR3 loop: CASSYSKAGGYEQYF. CDR3 nucleotide sequence: TGTGCCAGCAGTTACTCGAAAGCGGGAGGTTACGAGCAGTACTTC. This chain links TRBV6-5 with TRBJ2-7; 9 nucleotides agree with TRBD2. V trimming: 0 bases; J trimming: 4 bases; junction bases outside the gene matches: 4. The CDR3 has 15 amino acids. In germline, CDR1 is MNHEY, CDR2 SVGAGI.